The rows below give T cell receptor beta chains drawn from one sample of a study of response to subunit inactivated influenza vaccine. TCRdb reprocessed the RT-PCR reads via MiXCR and lists one record per CDR3 protein. The sample shows fewer than 650,000 distinct CDR3 sequences, approximately 12% of them seen only once. Sequencing used PBMCs from blood, obtained 45 days after vaccination. The receptors shown here come from a middle-aged man who received an inactivated influenza vaccine. Each CDR3 is given with its conserved first and last residue. Each record gives: clone size, D gene, J gene, V gene, CDR3 DNA, CDR3 protein. D genes are given only for firm matches. The listing skips clone size in some rows; elsewhere it reads once, few, many or a size class.

clone size: .
D gene: .
J gene: TRBJ2-7
V gene: TRBV20-1
CDR3 DNA: TGCAGTGCTCACAGGGATTTCTACGAGCAGTACTTC
CDR3 protein: CSAHRDFYEQYF

clone size: many
D gene: .
J gene: TRBJ2-3
V gene: TRBV7-2
CDR3 DNA: TGTGCCAGCAGCACAACGATGGGGTATACGCAGTATTTT
CDR3 protein: CASSTTMGYTQYF

clone size: few
D gene: .
J gene: TRBJ2-3
V gene: TRBV4-3
CDR3 DNA: TGCGCCAGCAGCCAAGATCGGGCCCTCGCCTCAGATACGCAGTATTTT
CDR3 protein: CASSQDRALASDTQYF

clone size: .
D gene: .
J gene: TRBJ2-7
V gene: TRBV27
CDR3 DNA: TGTGCCAGCAGTTCTAGACAGGCACCCCACCCCTACGAGCAGTACTTC
CDR3 protein: CASSSRQAPHPYEQYF

clone size: few
D gene: TRBD1
J gene: TRBJ1-4
V gene: TRBV4-2
CDR3 DNA: TGTGCCAGCAGCCAAGCAGAAGACAGGGCGAATGAAAAACTGTTTTTT
CDR3 protein: CASSQAEDRANEKLFF

clone size: many
D gene: TRBD2
J gene: TRBJ2-3
V gene: TRBV7-2
CDR3 DNA: TGTGCCAGCAGCCTAACTAGCGGGGGAGGGGATACGCAGTATTTT
CDR3 protein: CASSLTSGGGDTQYF

clone size: once
D gene: .
J gene: TRBJ2-2
V gene: TRBV7-5
CDR3 DNA: .
CDR3 protein: CISVSGIHGALQHRGGVF

clone size: .
D gene: .
J gene: TRBJ2-5
V gene: TRBV7-6
CDR3 DNA: TGTGCCAGCAGCTCTTTCCCGGGGAAAGAGACCCAGTACTTC
CDR3 protein: CASSSFPGKETQYF

clone size: .
D gene: .
J gene: TRBJ1-5
V gene: TRBV12-3/TRBV12-4
CDR3 DNA: TGTGCCAGCAGTTTAAGGGAGGTGCAGCCCCAGCATTTT
CDR3 protein: CASSLREVQPQHF

clone size: .
D gene: .
J gene: TRBJ2-5
V gene: TRBV20-1
CDR3 DNA: TGCAGTGCTAGAGGCCCACCCCCGGGACCTCAAGAGACCCAGTACTTC
CDR3 protein: CSARGPPPGPQETQYF

clone size: few
D gene: TRBD2
J gene: TRBJ2-2
V gene: TRBV12-3/TRBV12-4
CDR3 DNA: TGTGCCAGCAGTTCCCTCTCCGGGAGGGCCGGGGAGCTGTTTTTT
CDR3 protein: CASSSLSGRAGELFF

clone size: few
D gene: .
J gene: TRBJ1-1
V gene: TRBV5-7
CDR3 DNA: TGTGCCAGCTTTCCCCGGGGGCACACTGAAGCTTTCTTT
CDR3 protein: CASFPRGHTEAFF

clone size: few
D gene: TRBD1
J gene: TRBJ1-4
V gene: TRBV12-3/TRBV12-4
CDR3 DNA: TGTGCCAGCAGACGACAGGGTGAAAAACTGTTTTTT
CDR3 protein: CASRRQGEKLFF

clone size: .
D gene: .
J gene: TRBJ1-4
V gene: TRBV4-2
CDR3 DNA: TGTGCCAGCAGCCAAGGACAGGAAAATGAAAAACTGTTTTTT
CDR3 protein: CASSQGQENEKLFF

clone size: .
D gene: TRBD2
J gene: TRBJ2-3
V gene: TRBV6-1
CDR3 DNA: TGTGCCAGCAGACCCCAGCGGGAGCCCGGCACAGATACGCAGTATTTT
CDR3 protein: CASRPQREPGTDTQYF

clone size: .
D gene: .
J gene: TRBJ2-7
V gene: TRBV6-2/TRBV6-3
CDR3 DNA: TGTGCCAGCAGTTTTATGGACGGTTCCCAGTACGAGCAGTACTTC
CDR3 protein: CASSFMDGSQYEQYF

clone size: many
D gene: .
J gene: TRBJ1-1
V gene: TRBV20-1
CDR3 DNA: TGCAGTGCTAGAGTGGGGACGGGGATCAATTACCTTAACACTGAAGCTTTCTTT
CDR3 protein: CSARVGTGINYLNTEAFF

clone size: few
D gene: .
J gene: TRBJ2-2
V gene: TRBV20-1
CDR3 DNA: TGCAGTGCTAGAGACCCCTTGACTGAGAACACCGGGGAGCTGTTTTTT
CDR3 protein: CSARDPLTENTGELFF

clone size: .
D gene: .
J gene: TRBJ2-2
V gene: TRBV5-1
CDR3 DNA: TGCGCCAGCAGCTTGACGAGGGGGGAGCTGTTTTTT
CDR3 protein: CASSLTRGELFF

clone size: many
D gene: TRBD1
J gene: TRBJ1-6
V gene: TRBV20-1
CDR3 DNA: TGCAGTGCTCACAGGGGGTCCAATTCACCCCTCCACTTT
CDR3 protein: CSAHRGSNSPLHF

clone size: .
D gene: TRBD2
J gene: TRBJ2-7
V gene: TRBV20-1
CDR3 DNA: TGCAGTGCTAGAGGGACGGCGGGGGACCCTAGCGGGAGTCGCGAGCAGTACTTC
CDR3 protein: CSARGTAGDPSGSREQYF

clone size: .
D gene: TRBD1
J gene: TRBJ2-4
V gene: TRBV7-2
CDR3 DNA: TGTGCCAGCAGCTTGGGACAGTCGAACATTCAGTACTTC
CDR3 protein: CASSLGQSNIQYF

clone size: .
D gene: TRBD2
J gene: TRBJ2-3
V gene: TRBV27
CDR3 DNA: TGTGCCAGCAGTTTTCTTTCGGGACTAGCGGGGGGGCGGGGCACAGATACGCAGTATTTT
CDR3 protein: CASSFLSGLAGGRGTDTQYF